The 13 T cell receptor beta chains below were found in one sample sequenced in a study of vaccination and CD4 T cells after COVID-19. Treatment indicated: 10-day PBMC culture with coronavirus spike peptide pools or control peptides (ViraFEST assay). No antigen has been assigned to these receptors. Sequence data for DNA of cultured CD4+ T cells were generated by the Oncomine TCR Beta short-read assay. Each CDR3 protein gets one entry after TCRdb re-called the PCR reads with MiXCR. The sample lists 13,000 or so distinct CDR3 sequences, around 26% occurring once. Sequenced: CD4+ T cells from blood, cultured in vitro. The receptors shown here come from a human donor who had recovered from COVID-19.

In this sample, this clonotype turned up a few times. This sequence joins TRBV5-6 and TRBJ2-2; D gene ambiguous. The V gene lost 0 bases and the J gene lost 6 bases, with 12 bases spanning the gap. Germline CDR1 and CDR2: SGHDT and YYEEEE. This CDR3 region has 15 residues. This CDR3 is CASSLGQVYPGELFF. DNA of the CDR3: TGTGCCAGCAGCTTGGGCCAGGTTTATCCCGGGGAGCTGTTTTTT.

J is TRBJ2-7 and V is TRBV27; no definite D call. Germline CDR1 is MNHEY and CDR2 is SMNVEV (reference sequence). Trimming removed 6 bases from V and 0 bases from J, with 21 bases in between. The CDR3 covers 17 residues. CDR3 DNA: TGTGCCAGCAGCCCACTTTTAGGCGCGAGGAGCTCCTACGAGCAGTACTTC. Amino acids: CASSPLLGARSSYEQYF.

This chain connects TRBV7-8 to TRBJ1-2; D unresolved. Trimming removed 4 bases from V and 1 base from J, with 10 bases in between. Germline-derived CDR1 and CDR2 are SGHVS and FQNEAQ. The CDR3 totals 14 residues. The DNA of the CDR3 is TGTGCCAGCAGCTACCCTGCGGGTAACTATGGCTACACCTTC. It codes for CASSYPAGNYGYTF.

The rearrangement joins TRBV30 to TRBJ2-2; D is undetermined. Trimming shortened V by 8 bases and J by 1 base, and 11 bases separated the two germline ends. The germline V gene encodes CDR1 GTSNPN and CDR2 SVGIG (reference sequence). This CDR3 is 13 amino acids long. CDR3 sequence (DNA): TGTGCCGCTGGAGTTGTGAACACCGGGGAGCTGTTTTTT. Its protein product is CAAGVVNTGELFF.

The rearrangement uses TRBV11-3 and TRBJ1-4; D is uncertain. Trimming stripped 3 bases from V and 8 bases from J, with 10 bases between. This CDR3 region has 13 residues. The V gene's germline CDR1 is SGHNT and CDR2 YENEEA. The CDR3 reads CASSLGVGEKLFF. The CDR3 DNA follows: TGTGCCAGCAGCTTGGGAGTCGGGGAAAAACTGTTTTTT.

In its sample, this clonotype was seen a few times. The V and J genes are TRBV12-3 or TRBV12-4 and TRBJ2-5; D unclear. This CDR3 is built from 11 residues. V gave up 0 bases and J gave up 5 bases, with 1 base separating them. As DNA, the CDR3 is TGTGCCAGCAGTTTAGCGGAGACCCAGTACTTC. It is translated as CASSLAETQYF.

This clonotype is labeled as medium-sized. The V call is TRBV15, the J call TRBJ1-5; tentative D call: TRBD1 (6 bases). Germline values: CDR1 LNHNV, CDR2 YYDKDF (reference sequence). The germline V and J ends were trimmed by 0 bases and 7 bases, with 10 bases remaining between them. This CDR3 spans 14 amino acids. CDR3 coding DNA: TGTGCCACCAGCAGAGACAGGGGAGCGCAGCCCCAGCATTTT. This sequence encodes CATSRDRGAQPQHF. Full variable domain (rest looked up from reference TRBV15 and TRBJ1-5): DAMVIQNPRYQVTQFGKPVTLSCSQTLNHNVMYWYQQKSSQAPKLLFHYYDKDFNNEADTPDNFQSRRPNTSFCFLDIRSPGLGDTAMYLCATSRDRGAQPQHFGDGTRLSIL.

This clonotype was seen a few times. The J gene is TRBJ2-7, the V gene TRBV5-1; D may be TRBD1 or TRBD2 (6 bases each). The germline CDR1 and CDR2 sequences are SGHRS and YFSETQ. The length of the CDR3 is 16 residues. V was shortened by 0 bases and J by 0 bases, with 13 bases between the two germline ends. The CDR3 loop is CASSLDGGLSSYEQYF. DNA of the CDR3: TGCGCCAGCAGCTTGGATGGGGGGCTTAGCTCCTACGAGCAGTACTTC.

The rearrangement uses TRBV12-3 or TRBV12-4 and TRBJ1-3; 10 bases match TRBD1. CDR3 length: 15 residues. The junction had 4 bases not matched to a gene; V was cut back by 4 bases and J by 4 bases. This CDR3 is CASSSWTGGGNTIYF. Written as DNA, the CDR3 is TGTGCCAGCAGTTCCTGGACAGGGGGGGGAAACACCATATATTTT.

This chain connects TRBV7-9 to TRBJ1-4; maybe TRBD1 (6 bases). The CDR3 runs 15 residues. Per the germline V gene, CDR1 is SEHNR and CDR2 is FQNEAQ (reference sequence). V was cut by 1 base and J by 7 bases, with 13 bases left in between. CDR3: CASSLDVRGREKLFF. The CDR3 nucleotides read TGTGCCAGCAGCTTAGATGTTCGGGGGCGTGAAAAACTGTTTTTT.

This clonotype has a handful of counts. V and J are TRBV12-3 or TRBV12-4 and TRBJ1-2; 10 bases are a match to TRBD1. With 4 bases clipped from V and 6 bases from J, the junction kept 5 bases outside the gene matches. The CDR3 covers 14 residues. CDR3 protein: CASSSGQGVNGYTF. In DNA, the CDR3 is TGTGCCAGCAGTTCAGGACAGGGGGTTAATGGCTACACCTTC.

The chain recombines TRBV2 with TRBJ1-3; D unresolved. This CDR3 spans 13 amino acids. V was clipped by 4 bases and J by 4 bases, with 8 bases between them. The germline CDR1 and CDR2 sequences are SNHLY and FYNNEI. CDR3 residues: CASSVDVGNTIYF. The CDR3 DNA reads TGTGCCAGCAGTGTCGATGTGGGAAACACCATATATTTT.

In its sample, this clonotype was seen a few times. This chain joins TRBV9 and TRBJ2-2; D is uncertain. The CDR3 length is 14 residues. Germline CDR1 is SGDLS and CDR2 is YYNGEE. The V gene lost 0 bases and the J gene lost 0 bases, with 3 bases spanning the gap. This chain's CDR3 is CASSVAANTGELFF. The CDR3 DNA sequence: TGTGCCAGCAGCGTAGCGGCGAACACCGGGGAGCTGTTTTTT. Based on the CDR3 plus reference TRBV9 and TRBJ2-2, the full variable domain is DSGVTQTPKHLITATGQRVTLRCSPRSGDLSVYWYQQSLDQGLQFLIQYYNGEERAKGNILERFSAQQFPDLHSELNLSSLELGDSALYFCASSVAANTGELFFGEGSRLTVL.